This T cell receptor beta chain was retrieved from a study of T cell repertoires in cytomegalovirus infection. TCRdb re-called the reads through MiXCR, storing one row per CDR3 protein. Of around 710,000 distinct CDR3 sequences listed, about 29% were seen once; the top ten hold around 12%. This clonotype turned up a few times. Its antigen is still unknown. The TCR sequence derives from a human donor in good health (CMV status not recorded). Some clones in this sample may be carry-over from other donors' samples. This material consisted of cultured CD8+ T cells from PBMCs, taken from culture after CMV antigen stimulation.

The DNA for the CDR3 is TGTGCCAGCAGTTACTCGCCCCGACAGGGTATGACAGATACGCAGTATTTT. As protein: CASSYSPRQGMTDTQYF. V usage is TRBV6-2 or TRBV6-3 and J usage is TRBJ2-3, with 7 bases matching TRBD1. Germline CDR1 is MNHEY and CDR2 is SVGEGT. Unmatched junction bases numbered 9, after V lost 0 bases and J lost 3 bases. The CDR3 extends over 17 amino acids.